The present T cell receptor (beta chain) was sequenced within a study of blood T cell repertoires in COVID-19. Study summary: PBMCs, B-cell-depleted T cells, or T cells were the source of the cDNA or gDNA that made up the material.

Sequenced by immunoSEQ multiplex PCR; TCRdb stores in-frame clones only, minus some. The repertoire consists of hundreds of thousands of clones, with approximately 90% occurring once and the leading ten covering around 3.5%. This CDR3 has 17 residues. J lost 0 bases, V lost 1 base, and 4 bases had no gene match. In germline, CDR1 is SGHVS, CDR2 FQNEAQ. Input material: peripheral blood. The V call is TRBV7-8, the J call TRBJ1-3; 9 bases agree with TRBD1. This clonotype was sampled from a woman under 30 who had recovered from COVID-19. The CDR3 reads CASSLVGQGFSGNTIYF. In nucleotides, the CDR3 is TGTGCCAGCAGCTTAGTGGGACAGGGATTCTCTGGAAACACCATATATTTT.